The T cell receptor beta chain described here comes from a study of neurological immune-mediated disorders (dated 2019 in TCRdb). Notes on the research overall: The study compared peripheral blood TCR-beta repertoires of HTLV-I-associated myelopathy (HAM/TSP) patients, multiple sclerosis patients and healthy controls using UMI-based sequencing. The roughly 100 TCR-beta libraries covered PBMC samples along with longitudinal samples, technical triplicates, and paired sorted CD4+ and CD8+ T-cell subsets. The cohort included approximately 68 subjects: about 15 with HAM/TSP, about 35 with multiple sclerosis, and around 20 healthy controls.

This clonotype was seen at least ten times. Its antigen has not been determined. Per-nucleotide qualities are absent, and no much larger clonotype sits a single base away. To synthesize cDNA, template-switch 5'RACE was performed with a primer carrying a 10-nucleotide random unique molecular identifier so that each TCR transcript was tagged. Each sequencing run produced over 180 million TCR-beta sequences covering 15-18 subjects. The RNeasy kit was used to extract total RNA. Using the KAPA Real-time Library Amplification kit, TCR-beta VDJ regions were amplified with primers for the TCR constant region and the 5'RACE anchor. Sample indexes and Illumina adaptors were added in a first PCR, and a second PCR then increased library yield. The roughly 650 bp TCR product was size-selected on a 2% E-gel SizeSelection system after Ampure bead purification. Before pooling, library quality was checked on a Bioanalyzer, concentration was measured with Qubit, and libraries were quantified with the Kapa Library Quantification kit. An Illumina HiSeq 2500 sequenced the libraries paired-end 2 x 150 bp. To increase sequence diversity, roughly 23-30% phiX was spiked into each library pool. As for the original processing: The UMI-based MiGEC pipeline processed quality-filtered reads and removed over 75% of raw TCR sequences during error correction. IMGT germline references were used for alignment of VDJ genes, and clonotypes were defined by a unique CDR3 amino acid sequence together with V-J genes. Clonal expansion, Shannon diversity and CDR3 relatedness (CalcPairwiseDistances, ClusterSamples) were evaluated with VDJtools, and phylogenetic trees were built with CLCbio workbench. A clone was classed as expanded if it had 8 or more unique UMIs, a cutoff based on coefficient-of-variation modelling across technical triplicates. TCRdb itself trimmed the public reads at Q25 with fastp, ran MiXCR and retained productive beta chains. Rows are combined by CDR3 protein, so each entry shows the most common genes and DNA. Clone size and V and J calls follow TCRdb, not the original study. The sample has 57,000 or so distinct CDR3 sequences on record, over 10% of them singletons. The ten largest account for roughly 1.9% of the sample.

Overall results and qualifications from the work: The highest TCR clonal expansion was observed in HAM/TSP patients, whereas the lowest was observed in MS patients, even when compared with healthy controls. No identical CDR3 amino acid sequences were found to be shared among expanded clones across subjects, suggesting that TCR-beta repertoires were private in all groups.

Blood bank volunteers in Maryland, USA served as the healthy controls. For the unsorted PBMC libraries, 2 million PBMCs were stored in RNAlater at -80 degrees C until RNA extraction and were used to generate the libraries. PBMCs were separated from peripheral blood using Ficoll-Hypaque density gradient centrifugation and then cryopreserved in liquid nitrogen. Taken from cysteine to phenylalanine, the CDR3 has 14 residues. The DNA shown is the 42-base CDR3, in frame from base 1. Trimming accounts for 2 bases at V and 5 bases at J, while the number of junction bases matched to no gene is 2. Sequences SNHLY (CDR1) and FYNNEI (CDR2) are obtained from the germline V gene.

The sequencing sample was made of PBMCs. This clonotype originated in a man aged 55 to 70 in good health. Rearrangement joined TRBV2 to TRBJ2-3, with 9 bases aligning to TRBD2. The CDR3 protein is CASSEIAGVDTQYF. At the DNA level, the sequence is TGTGCCAGCAGTGAAATAGCGGGGGTAGATACGCAGTATTTT.